The entry below describes one TCR beta chain. This receptor's antigen is unknown. It has no much larger one-base neighbor in the sample; base qualities were not kept. The entry originates in a study of blood T cell repertoires in COVID-19 (dated by TCRdb to the early 2020s). With respect to the entire study: Samples covering the acute and convalescent phases of COVID-19 were provided by collaborators in the United States, Italy and Spain. The prospective study material was composed of cDNA or gDNA derived from T cells, B-cell-depleted T cells, or PBMCs. The dataset comprised deeply sampled blood TCRbeta repertoires from subjects exposed to, actively infected with, or recovered from COVID-19. The repertoires were released in a freely available public database meant as a resource for research on the immune response to SARS-CoV-2. The samples were drawn from two sources: the first 160 participants of the ongoing ImmuneRACE study, and 1,200 or so subjects contributed by 6 global collaborators. Nearly every sample came with metadata listing a de-identified subject ID, COVID-19 status, age in years and sex. Where available, HLA class I and class II types were taken from metadata supplied by the sample provider and were not determined by assay-based typing.

Whole blood was collected in K2EDTA tubes by collaborating institutions according to the institutions' own protocols. For TCRbeta analysis, collaborators shipped samples in one of three forms: frozen whole blood, isolated PBMCs, or DNA extracted from either of those sample types. General study outcomes and caveats: Clinical and demographic metadata were provided uncurated, with the amount varying by source and participant.

TCRbeta CDR3 regions were amplified from genomic DNA using the immunoSEQ Assay, a bias-controlled multiplex PCR. The authors' analysis ran thus. The number of nucleated cells in each sample was estimated by amplification of reference gene primers within the assay. Sequence reads were collapsed and filtered to measure the absolute abundance of every unique TCRbeta CDR3 rearrangement. For each sample, productive Simpson clonality was calculated by taking the square root of Simpson's diversity index across productive rearrangements. The clones in this table, taken by TCRdb from immuneACCESS, are in-frame only. Not every clone is retained; where verified, under half of the shortfall comes from an unresolved V gene, and the cause of the rest is unknown. The V and J calls and the clone size are those of that table, but D and trimming were determined from the DNA. The sample profile shows about 480,000 clones; roughly 89% of them were found once. Roughly 4.3% of the sample rests with the top ten.

The germline V gene gives CDR1 as SGHRS and CDR2 as YFSETQ. Taken from cysteine to phenylalanine, the CDR3 has 14 residues. Of all the DNA, just the CDR3 is kept, 42 bases in frame from base 1. V is shortened by 4 bases, J by 5 bases, and the region joining them spans 10 bases. The rearrangement combines TRBV5-1 with TRBJ1-6, with TRBD1 as a weak D call on 5 bases. The clonotype originates from a woman aged 25 to 39 with acute or convalescent COVID-19. Sequencing was done on a sample of peripheral blood. The CDR3: CASSADTDNSPLHF. In nucleotides, the sequence is TGCGCCAGCAGCGCGGACACGGATAATTCACCCCTCCACTTT.